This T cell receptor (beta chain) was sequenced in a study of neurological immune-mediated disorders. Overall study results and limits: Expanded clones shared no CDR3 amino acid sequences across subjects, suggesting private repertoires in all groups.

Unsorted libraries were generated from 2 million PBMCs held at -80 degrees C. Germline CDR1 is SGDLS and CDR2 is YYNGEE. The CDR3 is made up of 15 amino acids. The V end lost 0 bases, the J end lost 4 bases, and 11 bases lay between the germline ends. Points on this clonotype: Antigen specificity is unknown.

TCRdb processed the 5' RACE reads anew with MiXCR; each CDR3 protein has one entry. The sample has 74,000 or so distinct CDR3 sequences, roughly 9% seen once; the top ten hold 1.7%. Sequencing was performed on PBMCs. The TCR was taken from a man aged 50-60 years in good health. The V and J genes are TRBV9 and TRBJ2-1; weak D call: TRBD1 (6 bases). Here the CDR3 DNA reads TGTGCCAGCAGCGTAGGGGGACACCCATACAATGAGCAGTTCTTC. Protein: CASSVGGHPYNEQFF.